Below, one T cell receptor (beta chain) is given with its context. Genomic DNA, the template, was used for profiling of the TCR beta VDJ and CDR3. Via MiXCR, TCRdb re-called the reads, giving one row per CDR3 protein. Among roughly 150,000 distinct CDR3 sequences listed, roughly 45% were seen once. This entry comes from a study of CD8+CD57+ T cells in acquired aplastic anemia. The sequence came from a human donor in good health. The sequenced material came from sorted CD4+, CD8+, or CD8+CD57+ T cells (not recorded which) from PBMCs.

The CDR3 DNA is TGCGCCAGCAGCCAAGAAGTGTCAGGGGCTAACACTGAAGCTTTCTTT. As protein: CASSQEVSGANTEAFF. V is TRBV4-3 and J is TRBJ1-1, with D possibly matching TRBD1 (6 bases). This CDR3 spans 16 amino acids. Germline loops: CDR1 LGHNA, CDR2 YSLEER. V was cut by 0 bases and J by 2 bases, with 13 bases left in between.